Listed below are T cell receptor beta chains from one sample, sequenced in a study of shared clonotypes between healthy human individuals. Method: immunoSEQ multiplex PCR; TCRdb's copy keeps in-frame clones and lacks some. The table includes approximately 720,000 clones, 72% detected once. Sample: memory CD4+ T cells sorted from blood. The receptor source for this set is a woman in her twenties or thirties in good health. The CDR3 runs from the conserved cysteine through the conserved F or W. A D gene is named only where the DNA matches it firmly. Not all rows give a size; the values are once, few, many and, for expanded clones, a class.

clone_size: -
d_call: -
j_call: TRBJ2-3
v_call: TRBV5-4
cdr3_nt: TGTGCCAGCAGCTCCCCTCTGGGGGGTACCGCCTCGGATACGCAGTATTTT
cdr3_aa: CASSSPLGGTASDTQYF

clone_size: -
d_call: TRBD2
j_call: TRBJ2-2
v_call: TRBV5-1
cdr3_nt: TGCGCCAGCAGCTTAAGCGGGAGTGGTAACACCGGGGAGCTGTTTTTT
cdr3_aa: CASSLSGSGNTGELFF

clone_size: -
d_call: -
j_call: TRBJ1-5
v_call: TRBV28
cdr3_nt: TGTGCCAGCAGTTTGGGCGCCCGTCCCCAGCATTTT
cdr3_aa: CASSLGARPQHF

clone_size: -
d_call: -
j_call: TRBJ2-7
v_call: TRBV6-1
cdr3_nt: TGTGCCAGCAGTGAAATTGCTCACTACGAGCAGTACTTC
cdr3_aa: CASSEIAHYEQYF

clone_size: -
d_call: -
j_call: TRBJ1-1
v_call: TRBV19
cdr3_nt: TGTGCCAGCAGTTTACAGGGTTTAGGCACTGAAGCTTTCTTT
cdr3_aa: CASSLQGLGTEAFF

clone_size: -
d_call: TRBD2
j_call: TRBJ2-5
v_call: TRBV27
cdr3_nt: TGTGCCAGCAGTCTCGGACTAGCGGGGGCCGTGGAGACCCAGTACTTC
cdr3_aa: CASSLGLAGAVETQYF

clone_size: once
d_call: -
j_call: TRBJ2-5
v_call: TRBV7-9
cdr3_nt: TGTGCCAGCAGCCCGACTAGTTTAGAGACCCAGTACTTC
cdr3_aa: CASSPTSLETQYF

clone_size: once
d_call: -
j_call: TRBJ1-3
v_call: TRBV18
cdr3_nt: TGTGCCAGCTCGCCGCCCGGGCGTGGGTCCTCTGGAAACACCATATATTTT
cdr3_aa: CASSPPGRGSSGNTIYF

clone_size: -
d_call: -
j_call: TRBJ1-2
v_call: TRBV28
cdr3_nt: TGTGCCAGCAGTTCGGACCCGAACTATGGCTACACCTTC
cdr3_aa: CASSSDPNYGYTF

clone_size: -
d_call: -
j_call: TRBJ1-1
v_call: TRBV25-1
cdr3_nt: TGTGCCAGCAGTGAACGGGGTCGGCTCACTGAAGCTTTCTTT
cdr3_aa: CASSERGRLTEAFF

clone_size: -
d_call: TRBD2
j_call: TRBJ2-1
v_call: TRBV6-6
cdr3_nt: TGTGCCAGCAGTACACTAGCGGGAGGGCCGGTAGATGAGCAGTTCTTC
cdr3_aa: CASSTLAGGPVDEQFF

clone_size: -
d_call: -
j_call: TRBJ1-2
v_call: TRBV28
cdr3_nt: TGTGCCAGCAGGCTTGGGATAAGTTCGAGCTATGGCTACACCTTC
cdr3_aa: CASRLGISSSYGYTF

clone_size: -
d_call: TRBD1
j_call: TRBJ1-4
v_call: TRBV5-1
cdr3_nt: TGCGCCAGCAGCCTGACAGGGACGAATGAAAAACTGTTTTTT
cdr3_aa: CASSLTGTNEKLFF

clone_size: -
d_call: TRBD1
j_call: TRBJ1-2
v_call: TRBV28
cdr3_nt: TGTGCCAGCAGCTCCGGGACAGCGGGTTACGGTGGCTACACCTTC
cdr3_aa: CASSSGTAGYGGYTF

clone_size: -
d_call: -
j_call: TRBJ2-7
v_call: TRBV28
cdr3_nt: TGTGCCAGCAGTTCCTCCGGGACAACCTACGAGCAGTACTTC
cdr3_aa: CASSSSGTTYEQYF

clone_size: few
d_call: -
j_call: TRBJ1-2
v_call: TRBV28
cdr3_nt: TGTGCCTCGGCAGACTCTGGGGGCGGAGGCTACACCTTC
cdr3_aa: CASADSGGGGYTF

clone_size: few
d_call: -
j_call: TRBJ1-3
v_call: TRBV2
cdr3_nt: TGTGCCAGCAGGGGGCTGAGGTCTGGAAACACCATATATTTT
cdr3_aa: CASRGLRSGNTIYF

clone_size: many
d_call: -
j_call: TRBJ2-1
v_call: TRBV5-8
cdr3_nt: TGTGCCAGCAGCCCCTATCCCTTCCGGAATGAGCAGTTCTTC
cdr3_aa: CASSPYPFRNEQFF

clone_size: -
d_call: -
j_call: TRBJ2-2
v_call: TRBV5-1
cdr3_nt: TGCGCCTGTCGGGGCTCCGACACCGGGGAGCTGTTTTTT
cdr3_aa: CACRGSDTGELFF

clone_size: few
d_call: -
j_call: TRBJ1-4
v_call: TRBV27
cdr3_nt: TGTGCCAGCAGTTTAAGGATGTCGGGGGGGAGCGAAAAACTGTTTTTT
cdr3_aa: CASSLRMSGGSEKLFF

clone_size: few
d_call: -
j_call: TRBJ2-3
v_call: TRBV5-1
cdr3_nt: TGCGCCAGCAGCTTGACCGGGCCCAGCACAGATACGCAGTATTTT
cdr3_aa: CASSLTGPSTDTQYF

clone_size: few
d_call: -
j_call: TRBJ2-5
v_call: TRBV18
cdr3_nt: TGTGCCAGCTCACCACAGTCGGGGGAGTGGGAGACCCAGTACTTC
cdr3_aa: CASSPQSGEWETQYF